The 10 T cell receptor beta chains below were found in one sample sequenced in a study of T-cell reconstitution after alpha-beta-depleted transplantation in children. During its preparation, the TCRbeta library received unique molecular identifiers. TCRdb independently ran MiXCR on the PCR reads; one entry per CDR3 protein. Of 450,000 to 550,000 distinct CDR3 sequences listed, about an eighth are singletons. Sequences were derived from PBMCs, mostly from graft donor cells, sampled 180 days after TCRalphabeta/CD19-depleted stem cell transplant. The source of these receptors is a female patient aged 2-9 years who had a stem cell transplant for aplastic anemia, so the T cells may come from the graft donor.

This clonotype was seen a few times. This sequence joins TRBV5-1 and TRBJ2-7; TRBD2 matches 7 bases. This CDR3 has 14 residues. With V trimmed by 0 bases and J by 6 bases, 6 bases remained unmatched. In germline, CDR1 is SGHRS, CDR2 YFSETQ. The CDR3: CASSLAGEGGEQYV. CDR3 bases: TGCGCCAGCAGCTTGGCCGGGGAGGGAGGCGAGCAGTACGTC.

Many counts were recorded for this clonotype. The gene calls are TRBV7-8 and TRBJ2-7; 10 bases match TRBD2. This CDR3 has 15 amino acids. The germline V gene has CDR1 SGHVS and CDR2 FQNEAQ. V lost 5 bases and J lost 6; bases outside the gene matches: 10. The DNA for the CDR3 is TGTGCCAGCAGCCCAATGGGGCTAGCGGGAGCCGAGCAGTACTTC. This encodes CASSPMGLAGAEQYF.

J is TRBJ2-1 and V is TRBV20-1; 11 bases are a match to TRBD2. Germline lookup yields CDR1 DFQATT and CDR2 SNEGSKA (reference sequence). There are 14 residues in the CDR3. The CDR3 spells CRATSGVSYNEQFF. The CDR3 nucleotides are TGCAGGGCGACTAGCGGGGTCTCCTACAATGAGCAGTTCTTC.

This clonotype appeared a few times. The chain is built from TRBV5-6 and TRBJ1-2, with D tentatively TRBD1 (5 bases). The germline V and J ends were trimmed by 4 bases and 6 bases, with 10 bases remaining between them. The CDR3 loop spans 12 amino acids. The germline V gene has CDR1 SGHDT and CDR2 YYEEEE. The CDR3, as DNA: TGTGCCAGCAGCCTGACAGTAAATGGCTACACCTTC. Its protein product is CASSLTVNGYTF.

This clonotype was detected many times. The CDR3 DNA reads as TGCAGCGAACATGGGGGTCGCGGGACTGAGCAGTTCTTC. It encodes CSEHGGRGTEQFF. The chain joins TRBV29-1 to TRBJ2-1; TRBD2 might be the D (6 bases). The CDR3 extends over 13 amino acids. The V end lost 7 bases, the J end lost 9 bases, and 19 bases lay between the germline ends. Germline V CDR1 and CDR2: SQVTM, ANQGSEA.

CDR3 protein: CASSLDPGPKTETYYEQYV. The CDR3 DNA is TGTGCCAGCAGCTTAGATCCCGGACCAAAAACCGAAACCTACTACGAGCAGTACGTC. The chain has TRBV11-2 and TRBJ2-7; no firm D call. CDR1 is SGHAT, CDR2 FQNNGV, per germline. This CDR3 contains 19 residues. V shed 0 bases and J shed 3 bases, with 24 bases lying between them.

In DNA form, the CDR3 reads TGCGCCAGCAGCCAAGAAACGGCGACCTACTACAATGAGCAGTTCTTC. This encodes CASSQETATYYNEQFF. This chain links TRBV4-1 with TRBJ2-1; D is undetermined. The CDR3 length is 16 residues. Germline CDR1 is MGHRA and CDR2 is YSYEKL. Trimming removed 0 bases at V and 3 bases at J, with 12 bases between.

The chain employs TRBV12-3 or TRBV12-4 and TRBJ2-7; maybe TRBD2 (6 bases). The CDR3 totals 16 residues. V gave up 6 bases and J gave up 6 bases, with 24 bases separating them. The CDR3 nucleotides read TGTGCCAGCAGCCTATTCAGTGGCGGGAAGTGGGCCGAGCAGTACTTC. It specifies CASSLFSGGKWAEQYF.

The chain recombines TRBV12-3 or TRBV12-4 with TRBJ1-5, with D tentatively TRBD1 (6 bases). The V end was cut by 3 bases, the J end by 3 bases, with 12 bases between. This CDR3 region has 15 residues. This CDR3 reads CASSFTGQYNQPQHF. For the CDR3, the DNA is TGTGCCAGCAGTTTCACCGGACAGTACAATCAGCCCCAGCATTTT.

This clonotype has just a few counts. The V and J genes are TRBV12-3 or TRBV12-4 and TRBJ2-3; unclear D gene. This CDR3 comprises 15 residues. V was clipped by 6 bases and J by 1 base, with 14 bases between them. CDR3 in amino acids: CASRFRSDGTDTQYF. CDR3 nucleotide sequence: TGTGCCAGCAGGTTCAGGAGCGACGGCACAGATACGCAGTATTTT.